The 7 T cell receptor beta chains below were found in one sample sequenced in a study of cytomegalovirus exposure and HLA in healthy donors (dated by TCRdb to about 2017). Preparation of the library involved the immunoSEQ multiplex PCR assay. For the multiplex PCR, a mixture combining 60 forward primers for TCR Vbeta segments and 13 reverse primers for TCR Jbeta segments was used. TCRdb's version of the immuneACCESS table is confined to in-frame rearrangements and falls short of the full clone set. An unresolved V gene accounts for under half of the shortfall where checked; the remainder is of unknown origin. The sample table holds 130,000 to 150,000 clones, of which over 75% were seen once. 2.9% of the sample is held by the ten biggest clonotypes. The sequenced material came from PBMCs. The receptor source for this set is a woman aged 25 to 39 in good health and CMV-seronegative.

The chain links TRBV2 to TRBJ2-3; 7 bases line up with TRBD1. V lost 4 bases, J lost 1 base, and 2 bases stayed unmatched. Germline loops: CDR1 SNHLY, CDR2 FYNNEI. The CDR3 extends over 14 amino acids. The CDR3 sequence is CASSGQGGTDTQYF. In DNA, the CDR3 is TGTGCCAGCAGTGGACAGGGAGGCACAGATACGCAGTATTTT. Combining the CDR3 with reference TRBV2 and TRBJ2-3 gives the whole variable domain EPEVTQTPSHQVTQMGQEVILRCVPISNHLYFYWYRQILGQKVEFLVSFYNNEISEKSEIFDDQFSVERPDGSNFTLKIRSTKLEDSAMYFCASSGQGGTDTQYFGPGTRLTVL.

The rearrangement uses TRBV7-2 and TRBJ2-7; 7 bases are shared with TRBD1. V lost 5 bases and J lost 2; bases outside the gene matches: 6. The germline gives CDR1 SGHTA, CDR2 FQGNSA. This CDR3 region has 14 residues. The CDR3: CASSAGQVTYEQYF. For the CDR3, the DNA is TGTGCCAGCAGCGCAGGACAGGTAACCTACGAGCAGTACTTC.

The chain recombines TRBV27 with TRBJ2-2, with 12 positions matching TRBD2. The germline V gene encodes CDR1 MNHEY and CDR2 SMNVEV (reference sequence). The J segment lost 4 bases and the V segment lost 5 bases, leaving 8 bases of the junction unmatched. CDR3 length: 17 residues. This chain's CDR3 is CASSTETSGGVTGELFF. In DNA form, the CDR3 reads TGTGCCAGCAGTACAGAGACTAGCGGGGGAGTCACCGGGGAGCTGTTTTTT.

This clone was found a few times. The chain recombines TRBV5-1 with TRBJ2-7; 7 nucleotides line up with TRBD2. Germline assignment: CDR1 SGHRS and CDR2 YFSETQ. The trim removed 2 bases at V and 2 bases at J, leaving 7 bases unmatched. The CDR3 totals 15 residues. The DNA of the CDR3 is TGCGCCAGCAGCTTTGGACTAGGGAATGCCTACGAGCAGTACTTC. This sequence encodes CASSFGLGNAYEQYF.

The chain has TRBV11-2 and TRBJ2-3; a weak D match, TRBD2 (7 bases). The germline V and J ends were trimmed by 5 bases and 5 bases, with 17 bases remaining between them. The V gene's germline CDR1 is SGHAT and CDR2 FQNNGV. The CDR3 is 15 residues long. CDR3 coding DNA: TGTGCCAGCAGCCCTAGGGGGGGCGAGGTAGATACGCAGTATTTT. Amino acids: CASSPRGGEVDTQYF. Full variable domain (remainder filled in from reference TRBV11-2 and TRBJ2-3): EAGVAQSPRYKIIEKRQSVAFWCNPISGHATLYWYQQILGQGPKLLIQFQNNGVVDDSQLPKDRFSAERLKGVDSTLKIQPAKLEDSAVYLCASSPRGGEVDTQYFGPGTRLTVL.

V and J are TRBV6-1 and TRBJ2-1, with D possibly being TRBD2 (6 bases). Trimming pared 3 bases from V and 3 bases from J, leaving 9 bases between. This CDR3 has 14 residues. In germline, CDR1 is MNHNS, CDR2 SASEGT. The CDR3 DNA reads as TGTGCCAGCAGTGAGTGGACTATCTACAATGAGCAGTTCTTC. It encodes CASSEWTIYNEQFF.

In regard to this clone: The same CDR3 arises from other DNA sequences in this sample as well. CDR3 amino acids: CASSQGRGETQYF. CDR3 sequence (DNA): TGCGCCAGCAGCCAAGGTCGGGGAGAGACCCAGTACTTC. The rearrangement links TRBV4-3 to TRBJ2-5; D perhaps matches TRBD2 (5 bases). This CDR3 has 13 amino acids. Between the trimmed V and J ends, which lost 1 base and 4 bases, there was a span of 7 bases. Germline V gene sequence: CDR1 LGHNA, CDR2 YSLEER.